Sequencing of this TCR beta chain was carried out in a study of T cells in Graves' hyperthyroidism and ophthalmopathy. General observations from the study: The blood repertoire included most of the expanded thyroid clonotypes above 0.001.

On this clonotype: Its target is unknown.

Pregnant or lactating patients were excluded, as were those with uncontrolled infection or other autoimmune disease. Every diagnosis used clinical symptoms, serum thyroxine and TRAb, thyroid ultrasound and orbital computed tomography. Amplification of TCR beta CDR3 regions used RNA as the template. HTBI primers were used for first-round RT-PCR of the TCR CDR3. MiXCR was run by TCRdb on the multiplex PCR reads, yielding one entry per CDR3 protein. The data contain about 210,000 distinct CDR3 sequences, over 15% of them singletons. Trimming stripped 3 bases from V and 0 bases from J, with 17 bases between. This CDR3 has 17 residues.

This clonotype was obtained from a man over 45 with Graves' hyperthyroidism. The chain carries TRBV12-3 or TRBV12-4 and TRBJ1-1, with D unclear. The sequencing input was blood. The CDR3 sequence is CASSFLSPSQMNTEAFF. CDR3 nucleotides: TGTGCCAGCAGTTTCCTGTCCCCCTCGCAGATGAACACTGAAGCTTTCTTT.